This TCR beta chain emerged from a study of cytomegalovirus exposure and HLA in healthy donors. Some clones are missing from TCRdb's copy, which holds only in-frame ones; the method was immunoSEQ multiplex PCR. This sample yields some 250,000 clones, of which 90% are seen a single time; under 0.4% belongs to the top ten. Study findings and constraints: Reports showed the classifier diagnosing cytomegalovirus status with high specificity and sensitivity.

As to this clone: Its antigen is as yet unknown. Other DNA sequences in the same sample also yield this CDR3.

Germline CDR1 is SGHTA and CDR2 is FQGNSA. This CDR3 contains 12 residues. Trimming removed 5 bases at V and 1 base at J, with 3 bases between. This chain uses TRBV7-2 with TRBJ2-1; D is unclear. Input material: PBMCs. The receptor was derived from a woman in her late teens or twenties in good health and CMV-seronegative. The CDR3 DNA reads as TGTGCCAGCAGCCCTTCCTACAATGAGCAGTTCTTC. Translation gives CASSPSYNEQFF.